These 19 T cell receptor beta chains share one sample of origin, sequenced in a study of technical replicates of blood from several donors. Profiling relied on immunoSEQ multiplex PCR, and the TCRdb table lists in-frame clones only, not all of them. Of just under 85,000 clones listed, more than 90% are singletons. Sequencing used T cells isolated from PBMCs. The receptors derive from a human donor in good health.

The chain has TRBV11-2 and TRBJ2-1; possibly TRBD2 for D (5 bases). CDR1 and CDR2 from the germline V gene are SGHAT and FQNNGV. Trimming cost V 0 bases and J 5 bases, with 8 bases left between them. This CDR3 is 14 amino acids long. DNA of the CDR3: TGTGCCAGCAGCTTAGAGAGAGGGCACAATGAGCAGTTCTTC. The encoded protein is CASSLERGHNEQFF.

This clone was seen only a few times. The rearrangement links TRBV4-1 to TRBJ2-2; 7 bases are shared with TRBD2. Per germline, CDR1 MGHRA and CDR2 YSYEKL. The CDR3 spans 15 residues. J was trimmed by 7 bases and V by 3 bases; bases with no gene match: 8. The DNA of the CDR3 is TGCGCCAGCAGCCATTCTGGGGGAGGGAGCGGGGAGCTGTTTTTT. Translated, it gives CASSHSGGGSGELFF.

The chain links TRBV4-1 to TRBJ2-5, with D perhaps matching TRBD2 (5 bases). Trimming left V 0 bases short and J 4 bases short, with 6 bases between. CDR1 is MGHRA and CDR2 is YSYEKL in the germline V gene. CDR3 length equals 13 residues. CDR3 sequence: CASSQDSVETQYF. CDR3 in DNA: TGCGCCAGCAGCCAAGATAGCGTAGAGACCCAGTACTTC.

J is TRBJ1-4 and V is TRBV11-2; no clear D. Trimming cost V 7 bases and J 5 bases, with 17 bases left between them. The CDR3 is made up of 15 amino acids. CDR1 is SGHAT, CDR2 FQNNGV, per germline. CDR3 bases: TGTGCCAGCACCCCCCGGGAACCCGAGAATGAAAAACTGTTTTTT. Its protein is CASTPREPENEKLFF.

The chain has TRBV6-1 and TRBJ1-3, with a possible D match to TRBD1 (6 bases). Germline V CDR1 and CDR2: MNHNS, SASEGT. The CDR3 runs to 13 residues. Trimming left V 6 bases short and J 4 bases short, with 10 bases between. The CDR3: CASRQGAGNTIYF. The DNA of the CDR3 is TGTGCCAGCAGACAGGGCGCCGGAAACACCATATATTTT.

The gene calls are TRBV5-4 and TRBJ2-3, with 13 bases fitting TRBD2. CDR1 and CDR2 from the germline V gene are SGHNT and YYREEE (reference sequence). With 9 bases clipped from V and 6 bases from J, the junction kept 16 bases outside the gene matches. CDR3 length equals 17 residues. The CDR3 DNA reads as TGTGCCACAACGCCGGGACTAGCGGGGCCAATGGGGGATACGCAGTATTTT. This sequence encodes CATTPGLAGPMGDTQYF.

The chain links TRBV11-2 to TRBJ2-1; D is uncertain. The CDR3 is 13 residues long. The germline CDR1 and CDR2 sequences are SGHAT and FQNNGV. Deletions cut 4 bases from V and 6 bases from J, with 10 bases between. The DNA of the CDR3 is TGTGCCAGCAGCTCAAACTACCCCAATGAGCAGTTCTTC. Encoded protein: CASSSNYPNEQFF.

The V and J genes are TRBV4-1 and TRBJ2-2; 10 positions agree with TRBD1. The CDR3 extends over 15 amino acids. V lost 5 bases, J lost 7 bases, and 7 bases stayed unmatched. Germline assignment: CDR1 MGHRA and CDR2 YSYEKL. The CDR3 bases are TGCGCCAGCAGCGGCCGGGACAGGGGCGACGGGGAGCTGTTTTTT. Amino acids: CASSGRDRGDGELFF.

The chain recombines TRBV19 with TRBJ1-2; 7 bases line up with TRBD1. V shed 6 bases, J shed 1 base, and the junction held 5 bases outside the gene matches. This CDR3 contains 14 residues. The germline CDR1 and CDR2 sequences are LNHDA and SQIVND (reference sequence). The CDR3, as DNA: TGTGCCAGTAGGAGACAGGGTAATAACTATGGCTACACCTTC. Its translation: CASRRQGNNYGYTF.

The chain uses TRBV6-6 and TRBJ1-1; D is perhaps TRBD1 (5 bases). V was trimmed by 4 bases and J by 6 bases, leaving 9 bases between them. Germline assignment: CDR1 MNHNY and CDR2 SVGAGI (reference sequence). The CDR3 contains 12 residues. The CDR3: CASSSGLPEAFF. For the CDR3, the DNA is TGTGCCAGCAGTTCAGGGTTGCCTGAAGCTTTCTTT.

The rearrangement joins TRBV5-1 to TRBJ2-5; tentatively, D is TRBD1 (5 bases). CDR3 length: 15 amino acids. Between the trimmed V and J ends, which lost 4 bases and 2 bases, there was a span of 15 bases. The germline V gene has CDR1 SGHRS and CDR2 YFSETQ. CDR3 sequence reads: CASSIGPQAQETQYF. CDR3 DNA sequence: TGCGCCAGCAGCATTGGCCCACAGGCGCAAGAGACCCAGTACTTC.

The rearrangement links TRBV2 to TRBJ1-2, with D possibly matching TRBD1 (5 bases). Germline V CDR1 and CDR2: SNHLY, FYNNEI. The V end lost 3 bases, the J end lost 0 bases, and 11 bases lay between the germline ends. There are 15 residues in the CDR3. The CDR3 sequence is CASSDRAGTNYGYTF. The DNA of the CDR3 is TGTGCCAGCAGTGACAGGGCAGGGACTAACTATGGCTACACCTTC.

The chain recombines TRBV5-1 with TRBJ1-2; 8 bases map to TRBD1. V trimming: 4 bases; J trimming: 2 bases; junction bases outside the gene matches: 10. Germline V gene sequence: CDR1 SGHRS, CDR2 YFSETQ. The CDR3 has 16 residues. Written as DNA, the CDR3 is TGCGCCAGCAGCCTGGTTCCCCGACAGGGGAACTATGGCTACACCTTC. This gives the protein CASSLVPRQGNYGYTF.

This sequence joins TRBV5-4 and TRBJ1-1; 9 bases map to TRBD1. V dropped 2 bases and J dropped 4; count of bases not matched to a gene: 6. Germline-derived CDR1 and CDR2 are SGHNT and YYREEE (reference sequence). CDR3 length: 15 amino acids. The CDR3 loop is CASSFPGTGSTEAFF. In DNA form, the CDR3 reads TGTGCCAGCAGCTTCCCCGGGACAGGGAGCACTGAAGCTTTCTTT.

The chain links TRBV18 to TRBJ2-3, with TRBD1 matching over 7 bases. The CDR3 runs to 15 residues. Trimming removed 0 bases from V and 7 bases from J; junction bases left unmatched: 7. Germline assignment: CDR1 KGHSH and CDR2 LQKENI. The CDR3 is CASSPPRDRVNTQYF. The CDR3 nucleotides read TGTGCCAGCTCACCACCGCGCGACAGGGTAAATACGCAGTATTTT.

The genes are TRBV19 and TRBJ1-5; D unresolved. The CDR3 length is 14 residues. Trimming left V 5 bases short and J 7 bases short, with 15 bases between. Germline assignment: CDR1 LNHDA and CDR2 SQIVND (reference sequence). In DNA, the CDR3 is TGTGCCAGTAGTCCGTTAGAGGGTCGACAGCCCCAGCATTTT. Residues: CASSPLEGRQPQHF.

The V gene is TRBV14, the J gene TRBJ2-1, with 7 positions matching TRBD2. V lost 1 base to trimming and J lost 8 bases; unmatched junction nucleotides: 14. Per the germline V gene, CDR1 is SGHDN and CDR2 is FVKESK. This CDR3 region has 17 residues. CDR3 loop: CASSQGSSGPRNDEQFF. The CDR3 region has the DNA TGTGCCAGCAGCCAAGGGTCTAGCGGTCCTAGGAATGATGAGCAGTTCTTC.

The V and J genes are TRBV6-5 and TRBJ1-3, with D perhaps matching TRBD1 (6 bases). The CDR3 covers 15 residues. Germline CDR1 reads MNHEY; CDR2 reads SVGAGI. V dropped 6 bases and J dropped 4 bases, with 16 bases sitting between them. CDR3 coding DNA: TGTGCCAGCAGCCCCGACAGGAAAGAAGGAAACACCATATATTTT. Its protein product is CASSPDRKEGNTIYF.

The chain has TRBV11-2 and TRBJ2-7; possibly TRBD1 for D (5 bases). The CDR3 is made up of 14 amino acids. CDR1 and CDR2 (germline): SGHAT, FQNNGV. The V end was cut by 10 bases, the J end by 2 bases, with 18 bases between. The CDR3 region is CATRTGPTTYEQYF. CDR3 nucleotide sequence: TGTGCCACGCGAACAGGACCAACTACCTACGAGCAGTACTTC.